This T cell receptor beta chain is from a study of PD-L1 blockade in urothelial cancer. Overall study context: Analysis of blood occurred 3 weeks (second dose) and 6 weeks after treatment start. Peripheral blood specimens exhibited a median yield of approximately 140,000 T cells.

Between the trimmed V and J ends, which lost 5 bases and 0 bases, there was a span of 11 bases. Germline-derived CDR1 and CDR2 are SGHVS and FNYEAQ. The CDR3 has 15 residues. Remarks on this clone: Antigen specificity is unknown.

General observations from the study: Below-median pretreatment blood TCR clonality predicted better survival.

The repertoire was sequenced with immunoSEQ multiplex PCR; TCRdb's copy has only in-frame clones and lacks some. This sample carries tens of thousands of clones, 80% to 85% of them seen once, and the ten largest clones take under 2%. Time point meaning: pretreatment peripheral blood. Each patient supplied 1 to 8 pretreatment and on-treatment samples. V and J are TRBV7-6 and TRBJ2-1; D is ambiguous. Material: PBMCs, obtained around atezolizumab (anti-PD-L1) treatment. The sequence was obtained from a man in his fifties or sixties with urothelial cancer. CDR3 DNA: TGTGCCAGCAGCCTCTTAGTGAGCTCCTACAATGAGCAGTTCTTC. Translating it yields CASSLLVSSYNEQFF.